The 22 T cell receptor beta chains reported below all come from one sample, sequenced in a study of T-cell reconstitution after alpha-beta-depleted transplantation in children. For TCRbeta, the library was prepared with unique molecular identifiers. Each CDR3 protein is one row after TCRdb ran MiXCR on the PCR reads. The table records some 240,000 distinct CDR3 sequences, approximately 9.9% of them present only once. The sequenced sample was PBMCs from the stem cell graft donor, obtained from the stem cell graft. Receptors were obtained from a human donor who donated a stem cell graft to a child with SCID.

This clonotype was picked up many times. The chain recombines TRBV5-1 with TRBJ2-5; a weak D match, TRBD2 (5 bases). Germline V gives CDR1 SGHRS, CDR2 YFSETQ. CDR3 length: 14 residues. The V end lost 0 bases, the J end lost 3 bases, and 9 bases lay between the germline ends. In DNA form, the CDR3 reads TGCGCCAGCAGCTTGGGGGAGAGGGAAGAGACCCAGTACTTC. Translated, it gives CASSLGEREETQYF.

At least ten counts were recorded for this clonotype. The chain links TRBV7-9 to TRBJ1-2; D gene uncertain. The CDR3 totals 13 residues. Trimming took 1 base from V and 4 from J, leaving 7 bases between them. Germline CDR1 is SEHNR and CDR2 is FQNEAQ (reference sequence). The CDR3 DNA reads TGTGCCAGCAGCTTAGGGACTCGCTATGGCTACACCTTC. It yields the protein CASSLGTRYGYTF.

This clonotype has at least ten counts. This chain links TRBV19 with TRBJ1-2; D is possibly TRBD1 (6 bases). Looked up from germline, CDR1 is LNHDA and CDR2 is SQIVND (reference sequence). The CDR3 length is 14 residues. Trimming pared 7 bases from V and 8 bases from J, leaving 20 bases between. CDR3 sequence: CASIQYPGQKGYTF. Written as DNA, the CDR3 is TGTGCCAGTATTCAATACCCGGGACAAAAAGGCTACACCTTC.

The rearrangement links TRBV4-1 to TRBJ2-1; a possible D gene is TRBD1 (5 bases). Germline loops: CDR1 MGHRA, CDR2 YSYEKL. There are 18 residues in the CDR3. V was clipped by 4 bases and J by 1 base, with 20 bases between them. CDR3 DNA: TGCGCCAGCAGCCGAGCTACAGGCAATTTCGGATCCTACAATGAGCAGTTCTTC. Translated: CASSRATGNFGSYNEQFF.

This clonotype appeared many times. This rearrangement joins TRBV5-4 to TRBJ2-1; the match to TRBD1 covers 8 bases. Losses at the gene ends were 4 bases for V and 9 bases for J; bases not matched to a gene: 18. Germline loops: CDR1 SGHNT, CDR2 YYREEE (reference sequence). The CDR3 sequence is 17 residues long. The DNA of the CDR3 is TGTGCCAGCAGCGGCGGGATCGTCCCGGGACAGGCGGGTGAGCAGTTCTTC. Translation gives CASSGGIVPGQAGEQFF. The complete variable domain, with remaining parts taken from reference TRBV5-4 and TRBJ2-1, reads ETGVTQSPTHLIKTRGQQVTLRCSSQSGHNTVSWYQQALGQGPQFIFQYYREEENGRGNFPPRFSGLQFPNYSSELNVNALELDDSALYLCASSGGIVPGQAGEQFFGPGTRLTVL.

J is TRBJ2-2 and V is TRBV7-2; D gene ambiguous. Germline V lookup: CDR1 SGHTA, CDR2 FQGNSA. The CDR3 is made up of 13 amino acids. V shed 8 bases and J shed 8 bases, with 15 bases lying between them. The CDR3 DNA reads as TGTGCCAGCGGCCTTGCGTTGGGGGGGGAGCTGTTTTTT. It specifies CASGLALGGELFF.

At least ten counts were recorded for this clonotype. The V call is TRBV11-2, the J call TRBJ2-5; 13 bases map to TRBD2. Losses at the gene ends were 5 bases for V and 2 bases for J; bases not matched to a gene: 14. Germline CDR1 SGHAT, CDR2 FQNNGV. The CDR3 consists of 19 residues. The chain's CDR3 is CASSKVLGGLAGVQETQYF. CDR3 DNA sequence: TGTGCCAGCAGCAAAGTCTTGGGTGGACTAGCGGGGGTACAAGAGACCCAGTACTTC. The full variable domain, completed using reference TRBV11-2 and TRBJ2-5, is EAGVAQSPRYKIIEKRQSVAFWCNPISGHATLYWYQQILGQGPKLLIQFQNNGVVDDSQLPKDRFSAERLKGVDSTLKIQPAKLEDSAVYLCASSKVLGGLAGVQETQYFGPGTRLLVL.

The chain is built from TRBV5-6 and TRBJ1-5; D uncertain. V dropped 1 base and J dropped 3 bases, with 5 bases sitting between them. The CDR3 consists of 13 residues. CDR1 is SGHDT and CDR2 is YYEEEE in the germline V gene. As DNA, the CDR3 is TGTGCCAGCAGCTTGACCAACAATCAGCCCCAGCATTTT. Protein sequence: CASSLTNNQPQHF.

On this clonotype: The junction differs from germline at one of its ends, possibly a read error. The CDR3 protein is CASSFGGSNVLTF. DNA of the CDR3: TGCGCCAGCAGCTTTGGTGGGTCCAACGTCCTGACTTTC. The J gene is TRBJ2-6, the V gene TRBV5-1, with D uncertain. The CDR3 consists of 13 residues. Germline CDR1 SGHRS, CDR2 YFSETQ. Using reference TRBV5-1 and TRBJ2-6 for the parts outside the CDR3, the full variable domain is KAGVTQTPRYLIKTRGQQVTLSCSPISGHRSVSWYQQTPGQGLQFLFEYFSETQRNKGNFPGRFSGRQFSNSRSEMNVSTLELGDSALYLCASSFGGSNVLTFGAGSRLTVL.

This clonotype was counted a few times. This chain links TRBV23-1 with TRBJ2-1; 10 nucleotides match TRBD2. TRBV23-1 qualifies as an ORF whose function is uncertain. This CDR3 is built from 14 residues. Losses at the gene ends were 6 bases for V and 9 bases for J; bases not matched to a gene: 8. The CDR3 reads CASRNPSGGPEQFF. For the CDR3, the DNA is TGCGCCAGCAGAAATCCTAGCGGGGGACCTGAGCAGTTCTTC.

This clonotype appeared many times. This sequence joins TRBV5-1 and TRBJ2-3; 10 bases align to TRBD2. Germline V CDR1 and CDR2: SGHRS, YFSETQ. The CDR3 spans 18 residues. V lost 0 bases to trimming and J lost 0 bases; unmatched junction nucleotides: 7. The CDR3 spells CASSLGTSGQPSTDTQYF. CDR3 sequence (DNA): TGCGCCAGCAGCTTGGGGACTAGCGGCCAACCTAGCACAGATACGCAGTATTTT.

The chain couples TRBV25-1 to TRBJ2-5; D is perhaps TRBD2 (5 bases). Deletions cut 3 bases from V and 3 bases from J, with 17 bases between. Germline assignment: CDR1 MGHDK and CDR2 SYGVNS. The CDR3 extends over 16 amino acids. DNA for the CDR3: TGTGCCAGCAGTGACGAGATAGTGGACGGGAAAGAGACCCAGTACTTC. Residues: CASSDEIVDGKETQYF.

There are many counts of this clonotype. In nucleotides, the CDR3 is TGCGCCAGCAGCTTTGCGCAGGGTGACTATGGCTACACCTTC. Amino acid sequence: CASSFAQGDYGYTF. The chain joins TRBV5-1 to TRBJ1-2, with a weak D call TRBD1 (5 bases). CDR1 SGHRS and CDR2 YFSETQ come from the germline V gene. V gave up 2 bases and J gave up 3 bases, with 11 bases separating them. The CDR3 is made up of 14 amino acids.

This clonotype was counted ten times or more. The chain recombines TRBV7-8 with TRBJ1-5, with D possibly matching TRBD1 (5 bases). Trimming removed 3 bases from V and 3 bases from J, with 15 bases in between. In germline, CDR1 is SGHVS, CDR2 FQNEAQ. CDR3 length: 16 residues. This chain's CDR3 is CASSLREGLYNQPQHF. In DNA form, the CDR3 reads TGTGCCAGCAGCTTGAGGGAGGGACTCTACAATCAGCCCCAGCATTTT.

This clonotype occurred many times. The chain has TRBV5-1 and TRBJ2-7; no firm D call. Trimming removed 1 base from V and 3 bases from J, with 8 bases in between. The CDR3 is 13 amino acids. The germline gives CDR1 SGHRS, CDR2 YFSETQ. The CDR3 region has the DNA TGCGCCAGCAGCTTGTTGGCAGACTACGAGCAGTACTTC. Residues: CASSLLADYEQYF.

The rearrangement uses TRBV12-3 or TRBV12-4 and TRBJ1-4; 9 positions agree with TRBD1. CDR3 length equals 14 residues. V lost 7 bases and J lost 7; bases outside the gene matches: 7. CDR3 protein: CASNLDRGGEKLFF. CDR3 nucleotide sequence: TGTGCCAGCAATTTGGACAGGGGTGGTGAAAAACTGTTTTTT.

This clonotype was detected many times. CDR3 DNA sequence: TGCGCCAGCAGCTTCGCAGGGAGCTCCTACGAGCAGTACTTC. It encodes CASSFAGSSYEQYF. This rearrangement joins TRBV5-1 to TRBJ2-7; perhaps D is TRBD1 or TRBD2 (5 bases each). Per germline, CDR1 SGHRS and CDR2 YFSETQ. The CDR3 length is 14 residues. V lost 2 bases, J lost 0 bases, and 9 bases lay in between. The full variable domain, with the rest looked up from reference TRBV5-1 and TRBJ2-7, is KAGVTQTPRYLIKTRGQQVTLSCSPISGHRSVSWYQQTPGQGLQFLFEYFSETQRNKGNFPGRFSGRQFSNSRSEMNVSTLELGDSALYLCASSFAGSSYEQYFGPGTRLTVT.

This clonotype was seen repeatedly, ten times or more. The V gene is TRBV7-6, the J gene TRBJ1-5; no clear D. V lost 4 bases to trimming and J lost 7 bases, with 14 bases between them. This CDR3 has 14 amino acids. Germline V lookup: CDR1 SGHVS, CDR2 FNYEAQ. The CDR3: CASSSSGPEQPQHF. In nucleotides, the CDR3 is TGTGCCAGCAGCTCAAGCGGGCCAGAACAGCCCCAGCATTTT.

This clonotype was detected ten times or more. The genes are TRBV6-5 and TRBJ1-4; D ambiguous. Germline V gives CDR1 MNHEY, CDR2 SVGAGI. The germline V and J ends were trimmed by 2 bases and 7 bases, with 11 bases remaining between them. This CDR3 is built from 14 residues. Here the CDR3 reads CASSYLAGFEKLFF. The CDR3 DNA sequence: TGTGCCAGCAGTTACCTCGCGGGGTTTGAAAAACTGTTTTTT.

This clonotype has ten or more counts. The chain joins TRBV3-1 to TRBJ1-2; TRBD1 is a possible D gene (6 bases). CDR1 is LGHDT and CDR2 is YNNKEL in the germline V gene (reference sequence). Trimming took 1 base from V and 0 from J, leaving 9 bases between them. There are 15 residues in the CDR3. The CDR3: CASSQGAGANYGYTF. The CDR3 nucleotides are TGTGCCAGCAGCCAAGGGGCAGGGGCTAACTATGGCTACACCTTC.

The sample holds many counts of this clonotype. This chain uses TRBV24-1 with TRBJ2-2, with unresolved D. The CDR3 consists of 16 residues. V lost 1 base, J lost 2 bases, and 10 bases lay in between. Per the germline V gene, CDR1 is KGHDR and CDR2 is SFDVKD. The DNA of the CDR3 is TGTGCCACCAGTGATTTTGGCGACGGCAACACCGGGGAGCTGTTTTTT. Its protein product is CATSDFGDGNTGELFF.

This clonotype was recorded many times. The chain joins TRBV12-3 or TRBV12-4 to TRBJ1-2; D unclear. This CDR3 spans 13 amino acids. V lost 3 bases to trimming and J lost 6 bases, with 11 bases between them. The CDR3 reads CASSFSLWDGYTF. The DNA of the CDR3 is TGTGCCAGCAGTTTCAGTTTATGGGATGGCTACACCTTC.